Reported below is one T cell receptor (beta chain). This sample stems from a study of blood T cell repertoires in COVID-19. Before being deemed recovered, Cohort 3 donors had two negative PCRs, clearance, or symptom resolution. Germline V gene sequence: CDR1 SGHRS, CDR2 YFSETQ. CDR3 length: 14 residues. Losses at the gene ends were 0 bases for V and 11 bases for J; bases not matched to a gene: 10. The repertoire was sequenced with immunoSEQ multiplex PCR; TCRdb's copy has only in-frame clones and lacks some. The sample lists 250,000 or so clones, 86% occurring once. This TCR was sampled from a woman in her late teens or twenties who had recovered from COVID-19. Sequencing was done on a sample of PBMCs or T cells enriched from blood (not recorded which). This chain joins TRBV5-1 and TRBJ1-1; 7 bases align to TRBD1. CDR3 sequence reads: CASSLVGQNTEAFF. CDR3 DNA: TGCGCCAGCAGCTTGGTGGGACAGAACACGGAGGCTTTCTTT.